The 18 T cell receptor beta chains reported below all come from one sample, sequenced in a study of cytomegalovirus exposure and HLA in healthy donors (dated by TCRdb to about 2017). Libraries were constructed by the immunoSEQ multiplex PCR assay. A mixture of 60 forward primers for TCR Vbeta segments and 13 reverse primers for TCR Jbeta segments was used in the multiplex PCR. TCRdb holds this immuneACCESS table with in-frame rearrangements only. Some clones are missing; in checked studies, unresolved V genes explain under half, and the rest has no known cause. In all, the sample holds over 200,000 clones, and around 85% of those were seen once. The ten largest clones add up to around 1.2% of the sample. Material: PBMCs. The receptors were sampled from a human donor in good health.

The chain carries TRBV2 and TRBJ2-7; maybe TRBD1 (5 bases). Looked up from germline, CDR1 is SNHLY and CDR2 is FYNNEI. CDR3 length: 15 residues. The V end was cut by 1 base, the J end by 0 bases, with 10 bases between. The CDR3 bases are TGTGCCAGCAGTGAAGTGGGGCAGGCCTCCTACGAGCAGTACTTC. Translating gives CASSEVGQASYEQYF.

The V gene is TRBV7-9, the J gene TRBJ2-3; D may be TRBD2 (6 bases). Germline-derived CDR1 and CDR2 are SEHNR and FQNEAQ (reference sequence). The CDR3 loop spans 13 amino acids. V shed 0 bases and J shed 5 bases, with 6 bases lying between them. The CDR3 nucleotides are TGTGCCAGCAGCTTAGCGCGGGGAGATACGCAGTATTTT. This codes for CASSLARGDTQYF.

The chain has TRBV7-2 and TRBJ1-1; 9 bases map to TRBD1. This CDR3 contains 15 residues. Germline trimming cut 2 bases from V and 5 bases from J; bases unmatched to any gene: 6. Germline V gene data show CDR1 as SGHTA and CDR2 as FQGNSA. CDR3 DNA: TGTGCCAGCAGCTTAAAGACAGGGGGTTGGACTGAAGCTTTCTTT. Its protein product is CASSLKTGGWTEAFF.

This clone was recorded once. J is TRBJ2-2 and V is TRBV27, with TRBD1 matching 7 bases. Germline V lookup: CDR1 MNHEY, CDR2 SMNVEV (reference sequence). This CDR3 spans 16 amino acids. Losses at the gene ends were 6 bases for V and 4 bases for J; bases not matched to a gene: 11. Here the CDR3 reads CASRTTAGGSTGELFF. The CDR3 DNA sequence: TGTGCCAGCAGGACCACGGCAGGGGGTAGCACCGGGGAGCTGTTTTTT.

V and J are TRBV5-1 and TRBJ2-7, with D perhaps TRBD1 (6 bases). The CDR3 is 15 residues long. Trimming stripped 1 base from V and 2 bases from J, with 13 bases between. CDR1 is SGHRS, CDR2 YFSETQ, per germline. In nucleotides, the CDR3 is TGCGCCAGCAGCTTGCCACAGGGTGTAACCTACGAGCAGTACTTC. This encodes CASSLPQGVTYEQYF.

The chain combines TRBV19 with TRBJ2-7, with a weak D call TRBD1 (6 bases). CDR3 length: 15 amino acids. CDR1 and CDR2 from the germline V gene are LNHDA and SQIVND (reference sequence). The V end was cut by 6 bases, the J end by 2 bases, with 17 bases between. Here the CDR3 DNA reads TGTGCCAGTAGGGAGACCCACCAGGGGACCTACGAGCAGTACTTC. Protein sequence: CASRETHQGTYEQYF.

This sequence joins TRBV18 and TRBJ2-7; D gene ambiguous. Deletions cut 0 bases from V and 6 bases from J, with 9 bases between. Germline V gene data show CDR1 as KGHSH and CDR2 as LQKENI. CDR3 length: 13 amino acids. CDR3 region: CASSPPSKSEQYF. For the CDR3, the DNA is TGTGCCAGCTCACCACCAAGCAAGTCCGAGCAGTACTTC.

The V gene is TRBV27, the J gene TRBJ1-1, with 9 bases aligning to TRBD1. V shed 9 bases and J 3 bases; nucleotides not matched to a gene: 5. The germline V gene has CDR1 MNHEY and CDR2 SMNVEV (reference sequence). The CDR3 consists of 13 residues. CDR3 amino acids: CASWDRVYTEAFF. The CDR3 coding sequence is TGTGCCAGTTGGGACAGGGTCTACACTGAAGCTTTCTTT.

The chain is built from TRBV7-3 and TRBJ2-7, with 9 bases aligning to TRBD1. The V segment lost 5 bases and the J segment 4 bases; nucleotides outside the gene matches: 12. Germline V CDR1 and CDR2: SGHTA, FQGTGA. CDR3 length equals 16 residues. The DNA of the CDR3 is TGTGCCAGCAGCCCTCAGACCGGGACAGGGTTATACGAGCAGTACTTC. Amino acids: CASSPQTGTGLYEQYF. Using reference TRBV7-3 and TRBJ2-7 for the parts outside the CDR3, the full variable domain is GAGVSQTPSNKVTEKGKYVELRCDPISGHTALYWYRQSLGQGPEFLIYFQGTGAADDSGLPNDRFFAVRPEGSVSTLKIQRTERGDSAVYLCASSPQTGTGLYEQYFGPGTRLTVT.

This clone came up once. This sequence joins TRBV4-2 and TRBJ1-3; 8 bases agree with TRBD1. CDR1 and CDR2 (germline): LGHNA, YNFKEQ. After removal of 2 bases from V and 0 bases from J, the junction contained 3 bases not matched to a gene. This CDR3 contains 16 residues. CDR3 amino acids: CASSQPGQDSGNTIYF. CDR3 DNA sequence: TGTGCCAGCAGCCAACCGGGACAGGACTCTGGAAACACCATATATTTT.

The chain uses TRBV27 and TRBJ1-2; D is undetermined. The CDR3 extends over 13 amino acids. Germline V CDR1 and CDR2: MNHEY, SMNVEV (reference sequence). Trimming cost V 6 bases and J 0 bases, with 8 bases left between them. Here the CDR3 DNA reads TGTGCCAGCAGGCCCGGGACTAACTATGGCTACACCTTC. The encoded protein is CASRPGTNYGYTF.

The rearrangement uses TRBV7-3 and TRBJ2-3, with 9 bases lining up with TRBD2. Germline values: CDR1 SGHTA, CDR2 FQGTGA. The J segment lost 2 bases and the V segment lost 5 bases, leaving 8 bases of the junction unmatched. This CDR3 comprises 16 residues. Here the CDR3 DNA reads TGTGCCAGCAGCCCCGGACTAGCGCCCTCCACAGATACGCAGTATTTT. This sequence encodes CASSPGLAPSTDTQYF.

V gene TRBV28 combines with J gene TRBJ2-5, with TRBD1 matching 7 bases. Germline V gene lookup returns CDR1 MDHEN and CDR2 SYDVKM. The CDR3 has 16 amino acids. J was trimmed by 5 bases and V by 2 bases; bases with no gene match: 11. In DNA form, the CDR3 reads TGTGCCAGCAGTTTACCCGGACAGGCGTCGGGGGAGACCCAGTACTTC. Protein: CASSLPGQASGETQYF.

The chain joins TRBV29-1 to TRBJ1-1, with D possibly being TRBD1 (5 bases). The CDR3 is 12 residues long. Trimming cost V 6 bases and J 6 bases, with 14 bases left between them. Germline V gene sequence: CDR1 SQVTM, CDR2 ANQGSEA. The CDR3 DNA sequence: TGCAGCGTAGCGGACGGGGGGGCTGAAGCTTTCTTT. This sequence encodes CSVADGGAEAFF.

The chain carries TRBV5-1 and TRBJ2-7, with 16 bases fitting TRBD2. CDR3 length: 18 amino acids. CDR1 SGHRS and CDR2 YFSETQ come from the germline V gene. The J segment lost 5 bases and the V segment lost 1 base, leaving 9 bases of the junction unmatched. The CDR3 region is CASSLRGLAGGPINEQYF. CDR3 DNA: TGCGCCAGCAGCTTGAGGGGACTAGCGGGAGGGCCGATCAACGAGCAGTACTTC.

The table lists this clone with a few counts. The chain has TRBV29-1 and TRBJ2-7; 11 bases fit TRBD1. Germline CDR1 is SQVTM and CDR2 is ANQGSEA. CDR3 length: 15 amino acids. V dropped 3 bases and J dropped 7; count of bases not matched to a gene: 11. The CDR3 DNA reads TGCAGCGTTGAGGCTGGGACAGGGGGTTTGGGAGAGCAGTACTTC. Its translation is CSVEAGTGGLGEQYF.

V usage is TRBV10-2 and J usage is TRBJ1-4; a possible D gene is TRBD1 (5 bases). Trimming removed 10 bases from V and 8 bases from J, with 17 bases in between. The CDR3 length is 13 residues. Germline assignment: CDR1 WSHSY and CDR2 SAAADI. The CDR3 region has the DNA TGCGCCACCAGGGCCCAGGGCGGCGAAAAACTGTTTTTT. Translation: CATRAQGGEKLFF.

The genes are TRBV7-3 and TRBJ2-5; weak D call: TRBD1 (5 bases). Trimming cost V 2 bases and J 1 base, with 8 bases left between them. The CDR3 runs to 14 residues. CDR1 is SGHTA, CDR2 FQGTGA, per germline. For the CDR3, the DNA is TGTGCCAGCAGCTTAGCAGGGATCCAAGAGACCCAGTACTTC. Protein product: CASSLAGIQETQYF. Complete variable domain (other parts from reference TRBV7-3 and TRBJ2-5): GAGVSQTPSNKVTEKGKYVELRCDPISGHTALYWYRQSLGQGPEFLIYFQGTGAADDSGLPNDRFFAVRPEGSVSTLKIQRTERGDSAVYLCASSLAGIQETQYFGPGTRLLVL.